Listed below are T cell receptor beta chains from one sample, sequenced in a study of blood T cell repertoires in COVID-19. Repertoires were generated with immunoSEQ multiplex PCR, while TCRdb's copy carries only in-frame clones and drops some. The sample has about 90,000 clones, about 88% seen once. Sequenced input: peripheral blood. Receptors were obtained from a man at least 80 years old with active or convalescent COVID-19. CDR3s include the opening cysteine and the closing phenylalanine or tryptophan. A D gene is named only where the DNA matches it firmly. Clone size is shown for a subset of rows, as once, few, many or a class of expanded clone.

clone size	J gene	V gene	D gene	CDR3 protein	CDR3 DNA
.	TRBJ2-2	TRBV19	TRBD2	CASSRGGASGSVTGELFF	TGTGCCAGTAGTAGGGGAGGGGCCAGCGGGAGCGTTACCGGGGAGCTGTTTTTT
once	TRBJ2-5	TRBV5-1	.	CASRTSRETQYF	TGCGCCAGCAGGACAAGCCGGGAGACCCAGTACTTC
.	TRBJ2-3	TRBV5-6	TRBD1	CASRFRDRTSTDTQYF	TGTGCCAGCCGTTTCCGGGACAGAACTAGCACAGATACGCAGTATTTT
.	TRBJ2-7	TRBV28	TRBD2	CASSKTLADTYEQYF	TGTGCCAGCAGTAAAACTCTAGCGGACACTTACGAGCAGTACTTC
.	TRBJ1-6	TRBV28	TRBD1	CASSRGHGGSPLHF	TGTGCCAGCTCGAGGGGGCACGGTGGTTCACCCCTCCACTTT
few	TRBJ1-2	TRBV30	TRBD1	CAWSVGQGARGYTF	TGTGCCTGGAGTGTTGGCCAGGGGGCGCGGGGCTACACCTTC
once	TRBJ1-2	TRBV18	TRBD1	CASSKTGTNYGYTF	TGTGCCAGCTCAAAGACAGGGACTAACTATGGCTACACCTTC
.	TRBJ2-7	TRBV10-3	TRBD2	CAISDPTKAGRAGYEQYF	TGTGCCATCAGTGACCCCACCAAGGCCGGGAGGGCCGGGTACGAGCAGTACTTC
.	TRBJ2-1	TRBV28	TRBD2	CASSALAGGGNEQFF	TGTGCCAGCAGTGCCTTAGCGGGAGGCGGGAATGAGCAGTTCTTC
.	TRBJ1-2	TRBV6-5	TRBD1	CASSRTGDYGYTF	TGTGCCAGCAGTAGGACAGGGGACTATGGCTACACCTTC
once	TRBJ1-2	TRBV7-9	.	CASSQASVGYGYTF	TGTGCCAGCAGCCAGGCGTCAGTTGGCTATGGCTACACCTTC
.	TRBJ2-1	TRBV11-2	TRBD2	CASSAWRGAYNEQFF	TGTGCCAGCAGCGCCTGGCGGGGGGCCTACAATGAGCAGTTCTTC
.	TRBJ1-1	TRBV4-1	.	CASSRSGPRDTEAFF	TGCGCCAGCAGCCGCTCAGGCCCAAGAGACACTGAAGCTTTCTTT
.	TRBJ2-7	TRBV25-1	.	CASSALYEQYF	TGTGCCAGCAGTGCCCTATACGAGCAGTACTTC
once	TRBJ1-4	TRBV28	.	CASSFNSPRGEKLFF	TGTGCCAGCAGTTTTAACTCACCAAGAGGTGAAAAACTGTTTTTT
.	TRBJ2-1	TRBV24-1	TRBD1	CATRGQGGNEQFF	TGTGCCACCAGGGGACAGGGAGGGAATGAGCAGTTCTTC
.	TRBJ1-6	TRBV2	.	CALEGEGNSPLHF	TGTGCCCTCGAGGGGGAGGGAAATTCACCCCTCCACTTT
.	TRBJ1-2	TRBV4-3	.	CASSQERRADYGYTF	TGCGCCAGCAGCCAAGAACGGCGTGCGGACTATGGCTACACCTTC
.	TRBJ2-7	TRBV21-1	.	CASRGTGRPYEQYF	TGTGCCAGCAGGGGGACAGGGCGACCCTACGAGCAGTACTTC
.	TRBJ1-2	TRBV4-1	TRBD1	CASSLTTGSYGYTF	TGCGCCAGCAGCCTGACGACAGGGAGCTATGGCTACACCTTC
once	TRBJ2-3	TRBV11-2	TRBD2	CASSPGRTSGRDTQYF	TGTGCCAGCAGCCCCGGTCGGACTAGCGGGCGAGATACGCAGTATTTT
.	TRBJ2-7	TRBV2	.	CASSEALGPWDEQYF	TGTGCCAGCAGTGAAGCTCTGGGCCCGTGGGACGAGCAGTACTTC
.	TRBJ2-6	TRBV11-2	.	CASGEQVGANVLTF	TGTGCCAGCGGAGAACAGGTGGGGGCCAACGTCCTGACTTTC
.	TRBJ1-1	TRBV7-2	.	CASSWTANTEAFF	TGTGCCAGCAGTTGGACAGCGAACACTGAAGCTTTCTTT
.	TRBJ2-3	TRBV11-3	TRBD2	CASSSTGGSVTDTQYF	TGTGCCAGCAGCTCCACCGGCGGGAGTGTCACAGATACGCAGTATTTT
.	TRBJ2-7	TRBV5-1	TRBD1	CASTPGQGWSEQYF	TGCGCCAGTACTCCGGGACAGGGTTGGAGCGAGCAGTACTTC